One and the same sample provided the 2 T cell receptor beta chains below, sequenced in a study of T cells in Graves' hyperthyroidism and ophthalmopathy. TCR beta CDR3 sequences were amplified from RNA transcripts. Initially, a first-round RT-PCR of the TCR CDR3 employed the HTBI primer set. TCRdb re-derived calls from the multiplex PCR reads in MiXCR, one entry per CDR3 protein. Of about 560,000 distinct CDR3 sequences in the sample, just over 45% were seen once. The sequenced sample was peripheral blood or thyroid tissue (not recorded which). The receptors originated from a woman aged 18-29 years with Graves' hyperthyroidism.

In regard to this clonotype: With a much larger clone just one base away, this may be a read error. V is TRBV19 and J is TRBJ1-5; D ambiguous. There are 15 residues in the CDR3. Germline-derived CDR1 and CDR2 are LNHDA and SQIVND (reference sequence). Trimming took off 7 bases at V and 0 bases at J, with 13 bases between the two ends. The DNA for the CDR3 is TGTGCCAGTAATCCTCCCGCGTATAGCAATCAGCCCCAGCATTTT. Protein sequence: CASNPPAYSNQPQHF.

The V call is TRBV10-3, the J call TRBJ1-5; TRBD1 aligns across 7 bases. CDR3 size: 12 residues. The ends lost 2 bases at V and 9 bases at J; junction bases unmatched: 1. CDR1 is ENHRY, CDR2 SYGVKD, per germline. The CDR3 DNA follows: TGTGCCATCAGTGAGCAGGGGGTGCCCCAGCATTTT. It yields the protein CAISEQGVPQHF.